The clone carrying this T cell receptor beta chain was seen at least ten times. Its antigen is not known. These data originate in a study of post-analysis software for immune sequencing data. Study-level background: Multiple sclerosis in the patients followed relapsing-remitting, secondary progressive and progressive-relapsing courses.

Losses at the gene ends were 5 bases for V and 5 bases for J; bases not matched to a gene: 6. The V gene's germline CDR1 is MNHNY and CDR2 SVGAGI (reference sequence). The CDR3 runs to 15 residues. Unique molecular identifiers were built into the TCR beta cDNA libraries. T cells numbering about 0.9 to 11 million yielded cDNA molecules that totaled roughly 500,000. TCRdb called the PCR reads again in MiXCR, with one record for every CDR3 protein. Found here are about 540,000 distinct CDR3 sequences, 30% to 40% of them singletons; the top ten hold 5% to 6%. Study-level results: Versus controls, multiple sclerosis patients showed significantly lower diversity (normalized Chao1). There were five TRBV segments more frequent in patients than controls, and TRBV5-6, TRBV5-1 and TRBV20-1 were among them.

The J gene is TRBJ2-1, the V gene TRBV6-6, with 10 bases that match TRBD1. This clonotype originated in a girl between 2 and 17 years old with multiple sclerosis. Material: blood. The CDR3: CASSPPGQGNNEQFF. CDR3 coding DNA: TGTGCCAGCAGTCCTCCGGGACAGGGGAACAATGAGCAGTTCTTC.